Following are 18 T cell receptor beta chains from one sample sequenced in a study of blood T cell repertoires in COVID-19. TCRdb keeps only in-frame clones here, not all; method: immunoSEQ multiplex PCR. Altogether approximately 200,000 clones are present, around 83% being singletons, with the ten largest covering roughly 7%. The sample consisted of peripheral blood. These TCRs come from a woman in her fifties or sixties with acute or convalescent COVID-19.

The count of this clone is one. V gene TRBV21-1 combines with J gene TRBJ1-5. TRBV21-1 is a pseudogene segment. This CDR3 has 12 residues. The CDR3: CARFGGNQPQHF. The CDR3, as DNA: TGTGCCAGGTTCGGGGGCAATCAGCCCCAGCATTTT.

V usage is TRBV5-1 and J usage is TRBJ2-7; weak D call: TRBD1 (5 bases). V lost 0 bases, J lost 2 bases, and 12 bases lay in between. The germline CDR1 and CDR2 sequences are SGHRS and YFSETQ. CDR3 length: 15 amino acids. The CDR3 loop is CASSLDRLTPYEQYF. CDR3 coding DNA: TGCGCCAGCAGCTTGGACAGGTTGACTCCCTACGAGCAGTACTTC.

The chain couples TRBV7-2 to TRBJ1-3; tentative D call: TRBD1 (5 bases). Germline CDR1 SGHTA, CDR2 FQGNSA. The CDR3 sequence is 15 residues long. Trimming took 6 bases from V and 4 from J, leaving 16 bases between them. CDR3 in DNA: TGTGCCAGCAGTCAATCCTGGACATCGGGAAACACCATATATTTT. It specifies CASSQSWTSGNTIYF. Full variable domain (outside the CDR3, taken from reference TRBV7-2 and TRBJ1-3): GAGVSQSPSNKVTEKGKDVELRCDPISGHTALYWYRQSLGQGLEFLIYFQGNSAPDKSGLPSDRFSAERTGGSVSTLTIQRTQQEDSAVYLCASSQSWTSGNTIYFGEGSWLTVV.

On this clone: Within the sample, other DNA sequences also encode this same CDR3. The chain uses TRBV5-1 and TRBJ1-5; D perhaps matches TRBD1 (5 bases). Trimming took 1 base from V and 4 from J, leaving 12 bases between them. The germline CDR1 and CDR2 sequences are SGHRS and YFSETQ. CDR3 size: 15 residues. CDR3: CASSLLGGRNQPQHF. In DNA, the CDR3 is TGCGCCAGCAGCTTGCTGGGGGGTCGAAATCAGCCCCAGCATTTT. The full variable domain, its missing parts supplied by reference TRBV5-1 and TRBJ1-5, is KAGVTQTPRYLIKTRGQQVTLSCSPISGHRSVSWYQQTPGQGLQFLFEYFSETQRNKGNFPGRFSGRQFSNSRSEMNVSTLELGDSALYLCASSLLGGRNQPQHFGDGTRLSIL.

The CDR3 protein is CASSLLAPRDSSFEQYF. CDR3 nucleotides: TGTGCCAGCAGTTTATTAGCCCCCCGGGACAGCTCCTTTGAGCAGTACTTC. The chain carries TRBV27 and TRBJ2-7, with 7 bases matching TRBD1. The CDR3 extends over 17 amino acids. With 1 base clipped from V and 7 bases from J, the junction kept 16 bases outside the gene matches. CDR1 MNHEY and CDR2 SMNVEV come from the germline V gene (reference sequence).

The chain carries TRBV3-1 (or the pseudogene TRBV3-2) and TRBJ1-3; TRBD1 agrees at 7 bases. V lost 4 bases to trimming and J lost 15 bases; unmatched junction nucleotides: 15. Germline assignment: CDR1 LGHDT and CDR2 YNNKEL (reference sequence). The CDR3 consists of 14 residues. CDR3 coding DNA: TGTGCCAGCAGCCCACGACCGGGGGGGACAGAGAGATATTTT. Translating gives CASSPRPGGTERYF.

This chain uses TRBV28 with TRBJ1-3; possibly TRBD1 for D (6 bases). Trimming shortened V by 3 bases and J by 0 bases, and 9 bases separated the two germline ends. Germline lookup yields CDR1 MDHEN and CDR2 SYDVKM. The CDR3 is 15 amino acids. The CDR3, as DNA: TGTGCCAGCAGTTTCCGGACAGACTCTGGAAACACCATATATTTT. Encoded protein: CASSFRTDSGNTIYF.

Here the CDR3 reads CASSLGRGETQYF. The CDR3 nucleotides read TGTGCCAGCAGCCTCGGACGAGGGGAGACCCAGTACTTC. The chain couples TRBV7-2 to TRBJ2-5, with D possibly being TRBD2 (5 bases). V was shortened by 5 bases and J by 5 bases, with 12 bases between the two germline ends. The length of the CDR3 is 13 residues. Germline V gene data show CDR1 as SGHTA and CDR2 as FQGNSA.

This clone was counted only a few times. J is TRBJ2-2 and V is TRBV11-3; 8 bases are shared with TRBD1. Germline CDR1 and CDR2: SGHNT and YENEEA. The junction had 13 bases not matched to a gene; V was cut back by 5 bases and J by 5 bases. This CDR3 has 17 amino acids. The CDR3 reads CASSLSLTGARTGELFF. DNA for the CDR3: TGTGCCAGCAGCCTATCCTTGACAGGGGCTCGGACCGGGGAGCTGTTTTTT.

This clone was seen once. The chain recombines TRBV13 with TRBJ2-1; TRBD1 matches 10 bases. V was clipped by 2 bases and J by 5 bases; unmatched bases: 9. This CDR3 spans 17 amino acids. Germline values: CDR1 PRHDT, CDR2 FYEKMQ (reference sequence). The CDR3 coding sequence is TGTGCCAGCAGCTTAAATTCTGGGACAGGGGCGAACAATGAGCAGTTCTTC. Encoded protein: CASSLNSGTGANNEQFF.

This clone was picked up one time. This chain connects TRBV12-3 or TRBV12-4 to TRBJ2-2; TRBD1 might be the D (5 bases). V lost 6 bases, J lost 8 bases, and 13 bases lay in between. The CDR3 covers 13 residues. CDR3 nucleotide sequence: TGTGCCAGCAGGGGGCAGCAGAGAGGGGAGCTGTTTTTT. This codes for CASRGQQRGELFF.

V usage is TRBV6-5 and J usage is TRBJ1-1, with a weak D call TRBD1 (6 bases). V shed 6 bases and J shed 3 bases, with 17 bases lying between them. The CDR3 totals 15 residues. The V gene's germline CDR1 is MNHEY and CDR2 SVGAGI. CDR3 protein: CASRRTGISDTEAFF. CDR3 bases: TGTGCCAGCAGACGTACAGGGATTTCCGACACTGAAGCTTTCTTT.

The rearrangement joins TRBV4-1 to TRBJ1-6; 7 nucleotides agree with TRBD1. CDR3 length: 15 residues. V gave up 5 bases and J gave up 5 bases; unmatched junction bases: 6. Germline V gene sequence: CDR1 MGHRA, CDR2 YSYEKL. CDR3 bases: TGCGCCAGCAGCTACGGGGACAGAGATAATTCACCCCTCCACTTT. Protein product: CASSYGDRDNSPLHF.

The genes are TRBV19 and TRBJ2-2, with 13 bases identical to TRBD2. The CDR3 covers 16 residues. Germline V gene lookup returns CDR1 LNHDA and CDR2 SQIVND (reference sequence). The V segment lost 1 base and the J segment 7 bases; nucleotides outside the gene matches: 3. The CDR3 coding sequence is TGTGCCAGTAGTATAGGACTAGCGGGAGGAAACGGGGAGCTGTTTTTT. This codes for CASSIGLAGGNGELFF.

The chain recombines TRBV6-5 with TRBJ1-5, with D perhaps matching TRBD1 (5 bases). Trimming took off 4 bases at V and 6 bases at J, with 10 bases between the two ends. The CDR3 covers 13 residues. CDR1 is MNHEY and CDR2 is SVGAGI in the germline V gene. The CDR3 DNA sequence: TGTGCCAGCAGTTTAAGGGGAAGTCAGCCCCAGCATTTT. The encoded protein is CASSLRGSQPQHF.

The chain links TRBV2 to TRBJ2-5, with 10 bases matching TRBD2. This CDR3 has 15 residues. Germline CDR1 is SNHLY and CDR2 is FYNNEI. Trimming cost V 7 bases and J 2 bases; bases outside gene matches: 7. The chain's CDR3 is CASTWLAGEQETQYF. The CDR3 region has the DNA TGTGCCAGCACGTGGCTAGCGGGGGAGCAAGAGACCCAGTACTTC.

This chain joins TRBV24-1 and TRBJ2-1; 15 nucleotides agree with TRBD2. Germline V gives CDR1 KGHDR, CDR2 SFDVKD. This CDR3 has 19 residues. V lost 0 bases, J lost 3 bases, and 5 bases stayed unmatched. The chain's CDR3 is CATSDLQVGLAGGYNEQFF. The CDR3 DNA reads TGTGCCACCAGTGATTTGCAAGTGGGACTAGCGGGAGGCTACAATGAGCAGTTCTTC.

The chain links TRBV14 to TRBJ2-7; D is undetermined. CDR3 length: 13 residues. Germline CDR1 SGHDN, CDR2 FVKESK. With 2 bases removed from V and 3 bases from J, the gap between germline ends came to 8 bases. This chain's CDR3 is CASSQSSHYEQYF. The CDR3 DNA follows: TGTGCCAGCAGCCAATCTAGTCACTACGAGCAGTACTTC.